One sample yielded the 22 T cell receptor beta chains listed below, sequenced in a study of cytomegalovirus exposure and HLA in healthy donors. This PCR relied on a set of 60 Vbeta primers and 13 Jbeta primers. Libraries were prepared by immunoSEQ multiplex PCR; TCRdb keeps only in-frame clonotypes and omits some of them. The sample lists 120,000 to 150,000 clones, less than 10% occurring once. Input material: PBMCs. The source of these receptors is a male donor in good health and CMV-seronegative.

The chain has TRBV5-6 and TRBJ2-5, with D unclear. V lost 0 bases, J lost 2 bases, and 5 bases lay in between. The CDR3 covers 13 residues. Germline V gene lookup returns CDR1 SGHDT and CDR2 YYEEEE. CDR3 region: CASSLGGQETQYF. Here the CDR3 DNA reads TGTGCCAGCAGCTTGGGCGGACAAGAGACCCAGTACTTC.

This clone was observed a handful of times. The chain couples TRBV6-4 to TRBJ1-1; D not certain. The CDR3 is made up of 14 amino acids. Between the trimmed V and J ends, which lost 5 bases and 3 bases, there was a span of 13 bases. Per the germline V gene, CDR1 is MRHNA and CDR2 is SNTAGT. The CDR3 nucleotides are TGTGCCAGCAGTCCGGGTAACGGGTACACTGAAGCTTTCTTT. Translation gives CASSPGNGYTEAFF.

The V gene is TRBV6-5, the J gene TRBJ2-1; 8 bases align to TRBD2. This CDR3 region has 15 residues. The V segment lost 4 bases and the J segment 5 bases; nucleotides outside the gene matches: 7. Germline loops: CDR1 MNHEY, CDR2 SVGAGI. CDR3 protein: CASSWMGRGDNEQFF. The CDR3, as DNA: TGTGCCAGCAGTTGGATGGGGCGGGGGGACAATGAGCAGTTCTTC.

This clone was picked up one time. The chain links TRBV7-2 to TRBJ2-5, with 7 bases identical to TRBD1. CDR1 is SGHTA, CDR2 FQGNSA, per germline. V was pared by 3 bases and J by 0 bases, with 7 bases of the junction left unmatched. The CDR3 totals 16 residues. The CDR3 loop reads CASSFWTGAYQETQYF. CDR3 DNA: TGTGCCAGCAGCTTTTGGACAGGCGCGTACCAAGAGACCCAGTACTTC. Combining the CDR3 with reference TRBV7-2 and TRBJ2-5 gives the whole variable domain GAGVSQSPSNKVTEKGKDVELRCDPISGHTALYWYRQSLGQGLEFLIYFQGNSAPDKSGLPSDRFSAERTGGSVSTLTIQRTQQEDSAVYLCASSFWTGAYQETQYFGPGTRLLVL.

There are a few counts of this clone. This chain uses TRBV7-9 with TRBJ1-1; D is perhaps TRBD1 (6 bases). The CDR3 covers 16 residues. Germline CDR1 SEHNR, CDR2 FQNEAQ (reference sequence). V dropped 2 bases and J dropped 5 bases, with 18 bases sitting between them. The CDR3 sequence is CASSLMTGPWGTEAFF. In DNA form, the CDR3 reads TGTGCCAGCAGCTTAATGACAGGACCTTGGGGGACTGAAGCTTTCTTT.

V usage is TRBV27 and J usage is TRBJ2-5; TRBD1 might be the D (6 bases). The J call is doubtful: the DNA matches TRBJ2-7 better. Germline CDR1 and CDR2: MNHEY and SMNVEV (reference sequence). The CDR3 has 13 residues. CDR3 bases: TGTGCCAGCAGTTTTGGACAGCCCTACGAGCAGTACTTC. Its protein is CASSFGQPYEQYF.

In this sample, this clone turned up a few times. This chain joins TRBV4-1 and TRBJ2-6, with D unclear. The CDR3 has 15 amino acids. The V gene's germline CDR1 is MGHRA and CDR2 YSYEKL. V lost 1 base to trimming and J lost 1 base, with 5 bases between them. DNA of the CDR3: TGCGCCAGCAGCCAAGTGAGGTCTGGGGCCAACGTCCTGACTTTC. Protein: CASSQVRSGANVLTF.

The chain recombines TRBV5-1 with TRBJ1-2, with no clear D. Germline-derived CDR1 and CDR2 are SGHRS and YFSETQ. Trimming took off 0 bases at V and 3 bases at J, with 6 bases between the two ends. The CDR3 runs 13 residues. The CDR3 DNA follows: TGCGCCAGCAGCTTGGACGGGTACTATGGCTACACCTTC. This translates into CASSLDGYYGYTF.

The chain joins TRBV4-3 to TRBJ1-3, with a possible D match to TRBD1 (6 bases). This CDR3 comprises 14 residues. Germline-derived CDR1 and CDR2 are LGHNA and YSLEER. V lost 6 bases and J 0 bases, leaving 9 bases between the germline ends. The CDR3 region is CASSMDSSGNTIYF. As DNA, the CDR3 is TGCGCCAGCAGTATGGACAGCTCTGGAAACACCATATATTTT.

The chain combines TRBV18 with TRBJ1-2; possible D gene TRBD1, 5 bases. CDR3 length: 15 residues. Germline V gene sequence: CDR1 KGHSH, CDR2 LQKENI. V lost 6 bases to trimming and J lost 8 bases, with 22 bases between them. This chain's CDR3 is CASSPRGGAGGGYTF. The CDR3 DNA reads TGTGCCAGCTCGCCCCGGGGAGGGGCTGGCGGCGGCTACACCTTC.

J is TRBJ1-3 and V is TRBV5-4, with 9 bases fitting TRBD1. The CDR3 sequence is 13 residues long. Germline V gene lookup returns CDR1 SGHNT and CDR2 YYREEE (reference sequence). After removal of 4 bases from V and 8 bases from J, the junction contained 4 bases not matched to a gene. The CDR3 here is CASSPDRGDTIYF. The DNA of the CDR3 is TGTGCCAGCAGCCCGGACAGGGGCGACACCATATATTTT.

This clone was counted between two and nine times. The gene calls are TRBV5-1 and TRBJ1-1; no clear D gene. The germline gives CDR1 SGHRS, CDR2 YFSETQ. Trimming took off 9 bases at V and 1 base at J, with 13 bases between the two ends. This CDR3 is built from 13 residues. CDR3 bases: TGCGCCACGCGAAGGGAGGAGAACACTGAAGCTTTCTTT. Residues: CATRREENTEAFF.

This clone has a single count. The chain carries TRBV10-2 and TRBJ1-5, with D possibly TRBD1 on 5 matching bases. This CDR3 is built from 15 residues. Trimming removed 6 bases at V and 2 bases at J, with 14 bases between. The germline V gene encodes CDR1 WSHSY and CDR2 SAAADI. The CDR3 region has the DNA TGCGCCAGCAGGGGGGGACCGGGTGGCAATCAGCCCCAGCATTTT. Residues: CASRGGPGGNQPQHF.

The V call is TRBV4-2, the J call TRBJ2-4, with D maybe TRBD1 (6 bases). Between the trimmed V and J ends, which lost 4 bases and 1 base, there was a span of 14 bases. This CDR3 contains 16 residues. Germline CDR1 LGHNA, CDR2 YNFKEQ. CDR3 loop: CASSPGQTAAKNIQYF. In nucleotides, the CDR3 is TGTGCCAGCAGCCCGGGACAAACGGCGGCCAAAAACATTCAGTACTTC.

V and J are TRBV9 and TRBJ2-2, with 8 bases lining up with TRBD1. Germline V CDR1 and CDR2: SGDLS, YYNGEE. V gave up 3 bases and J gave up 6 bases; unmatched junction bases: 13. The CDR3 has 17 residues. The CDR3 DNA reads TGTGCCAGCAGCGCCACTTCTGGGACAGGCCTGGCCGGGGAGCTGTTTTTT. It yields the protein CASSATSGTGLAGELFF.

The chain's CDR3 is CASSSRRDSLNQPQHF. CDR3 in DNA: TGTGCCAGTTCCTCCCGGCGGGATTCTCTCAATCAGCCCCAGCATTTT. The chain is built from TRBV19 and TRBJ1-5; D gene unclear. From germline, CDR1 is LNHDA and CDR2 SQIVND (reference sequence). Trimming left V 8 bases short and J 3 bases short, with 20 bases between. The CDR3 runs to 16 residues.

The table lists this clone with a few counts. The chain joins TRBV28 to TRBJ1-1; D might be TRBD1 (6 bases). CDR1 is MDHEN, CDR2 SYDVKM, per germline. This CDR3 spans 12 amino acids. Trimming took off 5 bases at V and 4 bases at J, with 8 bases between the two ends. Written as DNA, the CDR3 is TGTGCCAGCAGTCCGGACAGCACTGAAGCTTTCTTT. Translating gives CASSPDSTEAFF.

Here the CDR3 reads CASRGWGGPQHF. The CDR3 DNA follows: TGTGCCAGCAGGGGTTGGGGCGGGCCCCAGCATTTT. The chain links TRBV2 to TRBJ1-5; a weak D match, TRBD1 (5 bases). V was trimmed by 6 bases and J by 9 bases, leaving 12 bases between them. Germline V gene sequence: CDR1 SNHLY, CDR2 FYNNEI. The CDR3 sequence is 12 residues long.

J is TRBJ1-4 and V is TRBV11-2; TRBD1 is a possible D gene (6 bases). The CDR3 is made up of 15 amino acids. CDR1 and CDR2 from the germline V gene are SGHAT and FQNNGV. The V and J ends lost 2 bases and 8 bases respectively, with 15 bases between them. In nucleotides, the CDR3 is TGTGCCAGCAGCTTACAGGGCGCGCAGGGGGAAAAACTGTTTTTT. Translating it yields CASSLQGAQGEKLFF.

The chain carries TRBV2 and TRBJ2-3; unclear D gene. V was cut by 2 bases and J by 4 bases, with 10 bases left in between. The CDR3 sequence is 14 residues long. Looked up from germline, CDR1 is SNHLY and CDR2 is FYNNEI. The CDR3 loop reads CASSELSPSDTQYF. CDR3 nucleotide sequence: TGTGCCAGCAGTGAACTGAGCCCCTCAGATACGCAGTATTTT.

This clone has only a few counts. The chain has TRBV2 and TRBJ2-5; D is possibly TRBD1 (6 bases). The CDR3 sequence is 12 residues long. V was shortened by 8 bases and J by 0 bases, with 7 bases between the two germline ends. Germline values: CDR1 SNHLY, CDR2 FYNNEI. The CDR3 sequence is CASQGYQETQYF. In nucleotides, the CDR3 is TGTGCCAGCCAGGGGTACCAAGAGACCCAGTACTTC.

This clone was recorded a few times. The DNA for the CDR3 is TGTGCCAGCAGCCGTCAGACGGGGAGTCAGCCCCAGCATTTT. Residues: CASSRQTGSQPQHF. This chain links TRBV14 with TRBJ1-5; D gene unclear. Looked up from germline, CDR1 is SGHDN and CDR2 is FVKESK. Trimming left V 4 bases short and J 6 bases short, with 13 bases between. CDR3 size: 14 residues.